These T cell receptor beta chains were read from a single sample in a study of a mutant IDH1 vaccine in newly diagnosed glioma. Sequencing was performed with immunoSEQ multiplex PCR; in TCRdb, only in-frame clones are kept and a portion is missing. The sample consists of 50,000 to 75,000 clones, approximately 91% of them appearing once. The sample in question was PBMCs, obtained from a glioma patient treated with radiotherapy, temozolomide or both. The receptors originated from a man aged 50-59 years with glioma. The CDR3 runs from the conserved cysteine through the conserved F or W. D genes are given only for firm matches. For some rows the clone size is stated as once, few or many, or as a class when expanded; others skip it.

TRBJ1-1,-,-,TRBV5-4,TGTGCCAGCAGCCCAACTTCCGGACCGATGAACACTGAAGCTTTCTTT,CASSPTSGPMNTEAFF
TRBJ2-1,-,-,TRBV27,TGTGCCAGTCGAGGGACAGCGGGTTTAGTGAATGAGCAGTTCTTC,CASRGTAGLVNEQFF
TRBJ1-1,TRBD1,-,TRBV30,TGTGCCTGGAGTACAGGGGGGAACACTGAAGCTTTCTTT,CAWSTGGNTEAFF
TRBJ1-2,-,-,TRBV11-2,TGTGCCAGCAGCTTAGAGGCAGGCTATGGCTACACCTTC,CASSLEAGYGYTF
TRBJ2-7,-,-,TRBV29-1,TGCAGCGTCAGACACCAGGCCGAGCAGTACTTC,CSVRHQAEQYF
TRBJ1-4,TRBD1,few,TRBV5-1,TGCGCCAGCAGCTTGGGGGACAGAACTAATGAAAAACTGTTTTTT,CASSLGDRTNEKLFF
TRBJ1-3,-,-,TRBV9,TGTGCCAGCAGTATACGGGGGGCATCTGGAAACACCATATATTTT,CASSIRGASGNTIYF
TRBJ2-7,TRBD1,-,TRBV6-1,TGTGCCAGCAGGAAACTAGGGCAGGGGGCAAGGGAGCAGTACTTC,CASRKLGQGAREQYF
TRBJ2-7,-,-,TRBV28,TGTGCCAGCAGTCGGTCCGGGACGGGGACCTACGAGCAGTACTTC,CASSRSGTGTYEQYF
TRBJ2-7,-,-,TRBV11-1,TGTGCCAGCAGCCGTCTCGGGGACGAGCAGTACTTC,CASSRLGDEQYF
TRBJ1-2,-,-,TRBV28,TGTGCCAGCAGTTTCGCAACAGGGAGAACTAACTATGGCTACACCTTC,CASSFATGRTNYGYTF
TRBJ2-7,-,few,TRBV2,TGTGCCAGCAACCCCGGGGCTACCTACGAGCAGTACTTC,CASNPGATYEQYF
TRBJ2-7,-,-,TRBV27,TGTGCCAGCAGTTTATCTTTGGAACTATCCTACGAGCAGTACTTC,CASSLSLELSYEQYF
TRBJ1-1,-,-,TRBV6-5,TGTGCCACCTTTAGTCCGGGGAACACTGAAGCTTTCTTT,CATFSPGNTEAFF
TRBJ2-2,TRBD2,-,TRBV27,TGTGCCAGCACCCTGGTGGCTAGCGGGAGCACCGGGGAGCTGTTTTTT,CASTLVASGSTGELFF
TRBJ2-1,-,-,TRBV4-2,TGTGCCAGCAGCCAACTCAGACAAGGGGATGAGCAGTTCTTC,CASSQLRQGDEQFF
TRBJ2-1,TRBD2,-,TRBV7-7,TGTGCTAGCAGCACCGGACTAGCGGGGTGGAATGAGCAGTTCTTC,CASSTGLAGWNEQFF
TRBJ1-1,-,once,TRBV7-6,TGTGCCAGCAGCCCCGTAGTGTTGGACACTGAAGCTTTCTTT,CASSPVVLDTEAFF
TRBJ2-1,-,once,TRBV27,TGTGCCAGCAGTCCCTGGGGCCCATCCACCAATGAGCAGTTCTTC,CASSPWGPSTNEQFF
TRBJ2-3,TRBD2,-,TRBV7-6,TGTGCCAGCAGCTCCCCTAGCGGGGGGAAACGGGGGCACACAGATACGCAGTATTTT,CASSSPSGGKRGHTDTQYF
TRBJ2-3,-,-,TRBV21-1,TGTGCCAGCAGCAGGGAAAACAGATGCACAGATACGCAGTATTTT,CASSRENRCTDTQYF
TRBJ2-5,TRBD2,-,TRBV19,TGTGCCAGTAGTCCACGGGGAGGGACCCAAGAGACCCAGTACTTC,CASSPRGGTQETQYF
TRBJ2-5,TRBD2,-,TRBV6-1,TGTGCCAGCAGTGATCAGCGGGGGAGCCAAGAGACCCAGTACTTC,CASSDQRGSQETQYF
TRBJ2-1,TRBD2,-,TRBV10-3,TGTGCCATCAGTGTCGGAGCGGGAAGTAACAATGAGCAGTTCTTC,CAISVGAGSNNEQFF
TRBJ2-5,-,-,TRBV6-5,TGTGCCAGCAGTTGGAGGGGGCCCCAAGAGACCCAGTACTTC,CASSWRGPQETQYF
TRBJ2-5,TRBD1,-,TRBV7-9,TGTGCCAGCAGCTTGGACAGGGGGACAGGGAATCCAGAGACCCAGTACTTC,CASSLDRGTGNPETQYF
TRBJ1-5,-,-,TRBV6-6,TGTGCCAGCAGTTACAGGGGAGGTCAGCCCCAGCATTTT,CASSYRGGQPQHF
TRBJ1-2,-,few,TRBV29-1,TGCAGCGTGATCCGACAGATGGGGACTGGCTACACCTTC,CSVIRQMGTGYTF
TRBJ2-1,-,-,TRBV11-2,TGTGCCAGCAGCCCGGCGGGACTTTCCTACAATGAGCAGTTCTTC,CASSPAGLSYNEQFF
TRBJ2-5,TRBD2,few,TRBV30,TGTGCCTGGATCGGGGGGGAGAGTCAAGAGACCCAGTACTTC,CAWIGGESQETQYF
TRBJ2-1,-,-,TRBV9,TGTGCCAGCAGCGTAGGGGGGGTCTACAATGAGCAGTTCTTC,CASSVGGVYNEQFF
TRBJ1-5,-,-,TRBV7-8,TGTGCCAGCAGCGCGGAAGCAGGGGTCAATCAGCCCCAGCATTTT,CASSAEAGVNQPQHF
TRBJ2-7,-,-,TRBV28,TGTGCCAGCAGCCGACAGGTAGTTGACGAGCAGTACTTC,CASSRQVVDEQYF